This passage covers 7 T cell receptor beta chains from one sample sequenced in a study of monozygotic twins with inflammatory bowel disease. TCRdb reprocessed the 5' RACE reads and stores each CDR3 protein as one record, lacking DNA. The table counts fewer than 400,000 distinct CDR3 sequences; more than 4.5% lies in the top ten. The sequenced material came from blood. The receptor set was obtained from a human donor with ulcerative colitis or Crohn's disease, or a healthy co-twin of an affected twin (not recorded which).

This chain joins TRBV27 and TRBJ2-5; TCRdb's assignment of TRBD1 cannot be checked, as there is no DNA. CDR3 size: 13 residues. Germline CDR1 is MNHEY and CDR2 is SMNVEV (reference sequence). This CDR3 reads CASSLQGAETQYF.

This chain uses TRBV7-2 with TRBJ1-5; TCRdb selects TRBD1, and the lack of DNA leaves this call unchecked. Per germline, CDR1 SGHTA and CDR2 FQGNSA. This CDR3 is built from 14 residues. CDR3 protein: CASSQDSVYQPQHF.

The chain employs TRBV6-1 and TRBJ2-3; TCRdb's D call, TRBD2, is unchecked because there is no DNA. This CDR3 comprises 17 residues. Germline V gene lookup returns CDR1 MNHNS and CDR2 SASEGT. The CDR3 sequence: CASSPGAGLASADTQYF.

The chain employs TRBV7-9 and TRBJ1-5. The CDR3 covers 13 residues. Germline V gene lookup returns CDR1 SEHNR and CDR2 FQNEAQ (reference sequence). The CDR3 region is CASSLGGYQPQHF.

The V call is TRBV4-1, the J call TRBJ1-6; checking the TCRdb D call of TRBD1 is not possible without DNA. This CDR3 has 18 residues. Germline assignment: CDR1 MGHRA and CDR2 YSYEKL. CDR3 region: CASSQQVLPGPRDSPLHF.

The genes are TRBV11-2 and TRBJ2-2; TCRdb's D call of TRBD1 is untestable without DNA. Germline assignment: CDR1 SGHAT and CDR2 FQNNGV. CDR3 length equals 18 residues. CDR3 protein: CASSRHVGVMTGTGELFF.

The CDR3 reads CATSRPSRRGYNEQFF. The chain uses TRBV24-1 and TRBJ2-1; TCRdb returns TRBD1, unconfirmable since there is no DNA. This CDR3 contains 16 residues. In germline, CDR1 is KGHDR, CDR2 SFDVKD.